The 10 T cell receptor beta chains below all came from one sample that was sequenced in a study of blood T cell repertoires in COVID-19. Sequencing was performed with immunoSEQ multiplex PCR; in TCRdb, only in-frame clones are kept and a portion is missing. Of about 300,000 clones listed, more than 80% are singletons. Input material: peripheral blood. The source is a woman aged 30 to 39 with COVID-19, enrolled during active disease.

The rearrangement joins TRBV9 to TRBJ2-2; D possibly corresponds to TRBD1 (6 bases). The CDR3 spans 16 residues. From germline, CDR1 is SGDLS and CDR2 YYNGEE. V was cut by 1 base and J by 2 bases, with 12 bases left in between. Here the CDR3 reads CASSVRGTPNTGELFF. The CDR3 DNA follows: TGTGCCAGCAGCGTAAGAGGGACACCTAACACCGGGGAGCTGTTTTTT.

The rearrangement links TRBV9 to TRBJ1-2; 9 positions agree with TRBD1. Germline assignment: CDR1 SGDLS and CDR2 YYNGEE. The length of the CDR3 is 15 residues. The J segment lost 8 bases and the V segment lost 3 bases, leaving 11 bases of the junction unmatched. The CDR3 DNA reads TGTGCCAGCAGCGCCGGACAGGGGCATTCGTCAGGCTACACCTTC. It translates to CASSAGQGHSSGYTF.

The rearrangement links TRBV2 to TRBJ1-1; D not certain. CDR3 size: 13 residues. Trimming stripped 7 bases from V and 5 bases from J, with 14 bases between. Germline values: CDR1 SNHLY, CDR2 FYNNEI. DNA of the CDR3: TGTGCCAGCACCGGGGATTTAAGGACTGAAGCTTTCTTT. Amino acids: CASTGDLRTEAFF.

V and J are TRBV11-3 and TRBJ2-4, with 9 bases lining up with TRBD1. Germline assignment: CDR1 SGHNT and CDR2 YENEEA. The CDR3 has 13 amino acids. J gave up 7 bases and V 5 bases, and 3 bases lay outside the gene matches. In nucleotides, the CDR3 is TGTGCCAGCAGCCATGGACAGGGGAACATTCAGTACTTC. Its protein is CASSHGQGNIQYF.

The chain is built from TRBV2 and TRBJ2-7; 9 nucleotides line up with TRBD2. The trim removed 4 bases at V and 0 bases at J, leaving 13 bases unmatched. Germline lookup yields CDR1 SNHLY and CDR2 FYNNEI. This CDR3 comprises 18 residues. The CDR3 DNA sequence: TGTGCCAGCAGTGGGGACCCGAGGACTAGCGACCTCTCCTACGAGCAGTACTTC. Its protein is CASSGDPRTSDLSYEQYF.

The chain couples TRBV3-1 (or the pseudogene TRBV3-2) to TRBJ2-7; D remains ambiguous. The CDR3 extends over 12 amino acids. Germline loops: CDR1 LGHDT, CDR2 YNNKEL (reference sequence). V was trimmed by 2 bases and J by 3 bases, leaving 5 bases between them. The CDR3 region is CASSQSNYEQYF. The CDR3 DNA is TGTGCCAGCAGCCAATCCAACTACGAGCAGTACTTC.

This clone was seen just once. This chain uses TRBV18 with TRBJ2-7, with 8 bases lining up with TRBD2. V shed 8 bases and J 4 bases; nucleotides not matched to a gene: 7. The germline V gene encodes CDR1 KGHSH and CDR2 LQKENI. CDR3 length: 13 amino acids. CDR3 protein: CASGVAGRYEQYF. The CDR3 DNA follows: TGTGCCAGCGGGGTAGCGGGAAGGTACGAGCAGTACTTC.

The gene calls are TRBV6-5 and TRBJ1-2; tentative D call: TRBD1 (6 bases). This CDR3 is 12 amino acids long. V was trimmed by 6 bases and J by 8 bases, leaving 13 bases between them. Germline assignment: CDR1 MNHEY and CDR2 SVGAGI. The DNA for the CDR3 is TGTGCCAGCAGACAGGGAAAGAGGGGCTACACCTTC. It encodes CASRQGKRGYTF.

V and J are TRBV5-1 and TRBJ1-4, with D perhaps matching TRBD1 (5 bases). This CDR3 has 14 residues. CDR1 and CDR2 (germline): SGHRS, YFSETQ. With 5 bases removed from V and 5 bases from J, the gap between germline ends came to 13 bases. The CDR3 DNA sequence: TGCGCCAGCAGTTCGGGACTGCGGAATGAAAAACTGTTTTTT. Translating gives CASSSGLRNEKLFF.

As regards this clone: A read error may account for a junction end that differs from germline. The chain combines TRBV6-1 with TRBJ2-2; 7 bases align to TRBD2. The CDR3 has 16 residues. Germline CDR1 and CDR2: MNHNS and SASEGT. CDR3 DNA sequence: TGTGCCAGCAGAGAAGTAGGGAGGGCGAACACCGGGGAGCTGTTTTTT. This translates into CASREVGRANTGELFF.